These T cell receptor beta chains were read from a single sample in a study of CD8 T cell repertoires and HIV-1 epitope variants. Clones were read by immunoSEQ multiplex PCR, and TCRdb kept only the in-frame ones, dropping some. Of over 90,000 clones detected, around 75% appear once; the ten largest clones hold approximately 24%. Specimen: uncultured baseline CD8+ T cells from peripheral blood mononuclear cells (PBMCs). These receptors all come from a male donor with HIV. The CDR3 runs from the conserved cysteine through the conserved F or W. D genes are given only for firm matches. Where a row states a size, it is once, few, many or the class of an expanded clone; other rows omit it.

>TRBV7-6|-|18|TRBD2|TRBJ2-3
TGTGCCAGCAGCCTGAGGACTAGCGGGGGGACAAGCACAGATACGCAGTATTTT
CASSLRTSGGTSTDTQYF
>TRBV28|-|12|-|TRBJ2-3
TGTGCCAGCAGGATGCAACCAGATACGCAGTATTTT
CASRMQPDTQYF
>TRBV29-1|-|12|-|TRBJ2-5
TGCAGCGTTGCGGTGGACCAAGAGACCCAGTACTTC
CSVAVDQETQYF
>TRBV6-1|once|11|TRBD1|TRBJ1-1
TGTGCAGGGGGCTTGAACACTGAAGCTTTCTTT
CAGGLNTEAFF
>TRBV5-1|-|14|-|TRBJ2-2
TGCGCCAGCAGCTTGGAGGGAAACACCGGGGAGCTGTTTTTT
CASSLEGNTGELFF
>TRBV4-2|-|17|-|TRBJ1-1
TGTGCCAGCAGCCAAGATCCGGGGGGAGGGATGAACACTGAAGCTTTCTTT
CASSQDPGGGMNTEAFF
>TRBV7-9|few|15|-|TRBJ1-6
TGTGCCAGCACCCAACGTGGGAGTTTAGGCTCACCCCTCCACTTT
CASTQRGSLGSPLHF
>TRBV27|once|16|-|TRBJ2-1
TGTGCCAGCAGTGTCGGGAATAGACTCTCCTACAATGAGCAGTTCTTC
CASSVGNRLSYNEQFF
>TRBV6-6|-|16|TRBD1|TRBJ2-4
TGTGCCAGCAGCCGAAGACAGGGGATAGCCAAAAACATTCAGTACTTC
CASSRRQGIAKNIQYF
>TRBV5-6|-|14|-|TRBJ1-5
TGTGCCAGCAGCCGAGGAAGGCGCAATCAGCCCCAGCATTTT
CASSRGRRNQPQHF
>TRBV6-5|-|15|TRBD1|TRBJ2-7
TGTGCCAGCAGGCGGACAGGGGTAGGGGCCTACGAGCAGTACTTC
CASRRTGVGAYEQYF
>TRBV6-6|-|13|-|TRBJ1-4
TGTGCCAGCAGTTACGGAGGAAATGAAAAACTGTTTTTT
CASSYGGNEKLFF
>TRBV9|-|15|TRBD1|TRBJ2-7
TGTGCCAGCAGCCCCACAGGGGGCAAATCCTACGAGCAGTACTTC
CASSPTGGKSYEQYF
>TRBV7-7|-|13|-|TRBJ2-7
TGTGCTAGCAGCAGGGGACTGTCCTACGAGCAGTACTTC
CASSRGLSYEQYF
>TRBV7-6|few|16|TRBD1|TRBJ2-5
TGTGCCAGCAGCTCCCGGGACAGGGGGCTTGGAGAGACCCAGTACTTC
CASSSRDRGLGETQYF
>TRBV29-1|-|12|-|TRBJ2-7
TGCAGCGTTATCGGAGGGGACTACGAGCAGTACTTC
CSVIGGDYEQYF
>TRBV5-6|once|18|-|TRBJ2-7
TGTGCCAGCAGCGTACAGGTGATCCCCATGAGGGAATTCTACGAGCAGTACTTC
CASSVQVIPMREFYEQYF
>TRBV19|few|15|TRBD2|TRBJ2-3
TGTGCCAGTACTCTCGGACTAGATAGCACAGATACGCAGTATTTT
CASTLGLDSTDTQYF
>TRBV7-2|-|15|TRBD2|TRBJ2-5
TGTGCCAGCAGCTTCCCTAGCGGGAGTGGGGAGACCCAGTACTTC
CASSFPSGSGETQYF
>TRBV19|many|16|TRBD1|TRBJ2-1
TGTGCCAGTAGTGTCGGACAGGCCCCTTCCTACAATGAGCAGTTCTTC
CASSVGQAPSYNEQFF
>TRBV19|few|14|-|TRBJ1-6
TGTGCCAGTAGTCAAAGGCAGGGGACTTCACCCCTCCACTTT
CASSQRQGTSPLHF
>TRBV5-4|-|15|-|TRBJ2-3
TGTGCCAGCAGCTTGGTAGCGGTAAGGACAGATACGCAGTATTTT
CASSLVAVRTDTQYF